Shown below are 17 T cell receptor beta chains from a single sample sequenced in a study of T cell changes during pregnancy in multiple sclerosis. The repertoire was sequenced with immunoSEQ multiplex PCR; TCRdb's copy has only in-frame clones and lacks some. The repertoire holds 55,000 to 75,000 clones, with 91% as singletons. Sequencing was performed on peripheral blood, taken in the third trimester of pregnancy. All receptors come from a female donor in good health, enrolled as a control in a pregnancy study.

V usage is TRBV5-1 and J usage is TRBJ1-1; 9 nucleotides line up with TRBD1. The junction had 13 bases not matched to a gene; V was cut back by 4 bases and J by 0 bases. The CDR3 loop spans 18 amino acids. Germline loops: CDR1 SGHRS, CDR2 YFSETQ. The CDR3 bases are TGCGCCAGCAGCGCCGACAGGGGGACTGACTTAATGAACACTGAAGCTTTCTTT. Protein sequence: CASSADRGTDLMNTEAFF.

The chain carries TRBV5-1 and TRBJ1-1; no definite D call. This CDR3 region has 14 residues. The germline V gene encodes CDR1 SGHRS and CDR2 YFSETQ. Between the trimmed V and J ends, which lost 4 bases and 4 bases, there was a span of 14 bases. The CDR3 is CASSSTGFGTEAFF. CDR3 nucleotides: TGCGCCAGCAGCAGTACGGGGTTCGGCACTGAAGCTTTCTTT.

The J gene is TRBJ2-3, the V gene TRBV6-5; TRBD2 matches 7 bases. Unmatched junction bases numbered 8, after V lost 3 bases and J lost 2 bases. Germline V gene sequence: CDR1 MNHEY, CDR2 SVGAGI. The CDR3 runs to 16 residues. The DNA of the CDR3 is TGTGCCAGCAGTTATACGCCGGGACTATCCACAGATACGCAGTATTTT. This encodes CASSYTPGLSTDTQYF.

The rearrangement uses TRBV6-6 and TRBJ1-5; possible D gene TRBD1, 6 bases. The CDR3 length is 16 residues. Germline V CDR1 and CDR2: MNHNY, SVGAGI (reference sequence). Between the trimmed V and J ends, which lost 4 bases and 0 bases, there was a span of 13 bases. In DNA, the CDR3 is TGTGCCAGCAGTTCCTCAGACAGGTATAGCAATCAGCCCCAGCATTTT. This gives the protein CASSSSDRYSNQPQHF.

This rearrangement joins TRBV7-9 to TRBJ1-2; D uncertain. CDR1 SEHNR and CDR2 FQNEAQ come from the germline V gene (reference sequence). V was cut by 3 bases and J by 0 bases, with 11 bases left in between. The CDR3 length is 15 residues. DNA for the CDR3: TGTGCCAGCAGCTTCCGCAGTATAACTAACTATGGCTACACCTTC. It is translated as CASSFRSITNYGYTF.

The chain has TRBV28 and TRBJ1-5; D is ambiguous. The length of the CDR3 is 17 residues. CDR1 and CDR2 (germline): MDHEN, SYDVKM. Trimming pared 4 bases from V and 0 bases from J, leaving 16 bases between. The CDR3 DNA follows: TGTGCCAGCAGTTCCCCCCAGCGAAGGTTTAGCAATCAGCCCCAGCATTTT. Its translation: CASSSPQRRFSNQPQHF.

This chain uses TRBV28 with TRBJ2-1; D is perhaps TRBD1 (6 bases). V dropped 3 bases and J dropped 15 bases, with 9 bases sitting between them. The CDR3 runs to 10 residues. The V gene's germline CDR1 is MDHEN and CDR2 SYDVKM. The DNA of the CDR3 is TGTGCCAGCAGTTTCCGACAGGTGTTCTTC. Its translation is CASSFRQVFF. Full variable domain (remainder filled in from reference TRBV28 and TRBJ2-1): DVKVTQSSRYLVKRTGEKVFLECVQDMDHENMFWYRQDPGLGLRLIYFSYDVKMKEKGDIPEGYSVSREKKERFSLILESASTNQTSMYLCASSFRQVFFGPGTRLTVL.

The rearrangement joins TRBV29-1 to TRBJ2-5, with D possibly being TRBD1 (5 bases). The V end lost 6 bases, the J end lost 1 base, and 9 bases lay between the germline ends. CDR3 size: 12 residues. Germline CDR1 SQVTM, CDR2 ANQGSEA. The CDR3 here is CSVTDSQETQYF. CDR3 nucleotide sequence: TGCAGCGTAACCGACAGCCAAGAGACCCAGTACTTC.

The V gene is TRBV6-5, the J gene TRBJ1-6, with no clear D. From germline, CDR1 is MNHEY and CDR2 SVGAGI. Trimming left V 10 bases short and J 7 bases short, with 17 bases between. This CDR3 spans 14 amino acids. CDR3 protein: CATQVAVRNSPLHF. CDR3 nucleotide sequence: TGTGCCACCCAGGTAGCGGTTAGGAATTCACCCCTCCACTTT.

The table lists this clone with a count of one. The chain carries TRBV25-1 and TRBJ1-3; 7 bases are shared with TRBD1. The CDR3 loop spans 15 amino acids. The trim removed 3 bases at V and 3 bases at J, leaving 5 bases unmatched. CDR1 and CDR2 (germline): MGHDK, SYGVNS. CDR3 sequence: CASSDDRQGGNTIYF. For the CDR3, the DNA is TGTGCCAGCAGTGATGACAGACAGGGTGGAAACACCATATATTTT.

The chain is built from TRBV10-3 and TRBJ1-5; D is possibly TRBD1 (5 bases). Germline CDR1 reads ENHRY; CDR2 reads SYGVKD. The V and J ends lost 2 bases and 0 bases respectively, with 20 bases between them. CDR3 size: 19 residues. The CDR3 here is CAISERGQANVHSNQPQHF. The CDR3 DNA follows: TGTGCCATCAGTGAGAGGGGCCAGGCGAATGTTCATAGCAATCAGCCCCAGCATTTT.

The chain carries TRBV5-1 and TRBJ1-1; maybe TRBD1 (5 bases). The CDR3 contains 17 residues. Germline V gene lookup returns CDR1 SGHRS and CDR2 YFSETQ. V was trimmed by 0 bases and J by 0 bases, leaving 15 bases between them. CDR3 nucleotides: TGCGCCAGCAGCTTGGCCTTAGGGCGGGGGGTGAACACTGAAGCTTTCTTT. As protein: CASSLALGRGVNTEAFF.

V gene TRBV5-1 combines with J gene TRBJ1-1; 9 nucleotides align to TRBD1. J gave up 1 base and V 0 bases, and 4 bases lay outside the gene matches. Germline V CDR1 and CDR2: SGHRS, YFSETQ. The CDR3 contains 16 residues. CDR3 DNA: TGCGCCAGCAGCTTGGGCGGGACAGGGCGGAACACTGAAGCTTTCTTT. Encoded protein: CASSLGGTGRNTEAFF.

The chain couples TRBV5-5 to TRBJ1-1, with D tentatively TRBD1 (6 bases). V was trimmed by 2 bases and J by 7 bases, leaving 12 bases between them. The germline CDR1 and CDR2 sequences are SGHKS and YYEKEE (reference sequence). The CDR3 is 13 residues long. This chain's CDR3 is CASSFQGFSEAFF. CDR3 nucleotides: TGTGCCAGCAGCTTCCAGGGGTTCAGTGAAGCTTTCTTT.

This chain uses TRBV7-8 with TRBJ1-1; D possibly corresponds to TRBD1 (5 bases). V shed 5 bases and J shed 0 bases, with 10 bases lying between them. This CDR3 has 14 amino acids. From germline, CDR1 is SGHVS and CDR2 FQNEAQ. As DNA, the CDR3 is TGTGCCAGCAGCCCCAGGGTGATGAACACTGAAGCTTTCTTT. Encoded protein: CASSPRVMNTEAFF.

The chain recombines TRBV15 with TRBJ1-1; the D is unclear. The CDR3 is 15 amino acids. Between the trimmed V and J ends, which lost 1 base and 5 bases, there was a span of 14 bases. CDR1 and CDR2 from the germline V gene are LNHNV and YYDKDF (reference sequence). CDR3 in DNA: TGTGCCACCAGCAGAGGAGGCCTGGTCGCGACTGAAGCTTTCTTT. Its translation: CATSRGGLVATEAFF.

The gene calls are TRBV7-9 and TRBJ1-5, with D hard to call. The CDR3 contains 14 residues. The germline V and J ends were trimmed by 4 bases and 5 bases, with 12 bases remaining between them. CDR1 and CDR2 from the germline V gene are SEHNR and FQNEAQ (reference sequence). The CDR3 reads CASSSTSGHQPQHF. For the CDR3, the DNA is TGTGCCAGCAGCTCTACTTCGGGTCATCAGCCCCAGCATTTT.